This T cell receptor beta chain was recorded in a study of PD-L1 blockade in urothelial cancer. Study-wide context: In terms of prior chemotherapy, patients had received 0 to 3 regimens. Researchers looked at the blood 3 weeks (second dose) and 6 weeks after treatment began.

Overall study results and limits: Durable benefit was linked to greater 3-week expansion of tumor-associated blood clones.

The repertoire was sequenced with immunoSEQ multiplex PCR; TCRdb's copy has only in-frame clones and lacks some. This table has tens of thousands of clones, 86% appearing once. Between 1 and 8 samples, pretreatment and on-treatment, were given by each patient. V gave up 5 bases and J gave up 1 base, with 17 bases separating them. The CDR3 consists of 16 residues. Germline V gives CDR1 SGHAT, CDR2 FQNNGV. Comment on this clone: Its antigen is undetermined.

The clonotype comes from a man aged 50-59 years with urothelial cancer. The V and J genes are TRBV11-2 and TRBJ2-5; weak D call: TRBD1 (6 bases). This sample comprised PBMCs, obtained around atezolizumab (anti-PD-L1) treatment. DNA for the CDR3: TGTGCCAGCAGCATTAGTGGGGGACACCTCCAAGAGACCCAGTACTTC. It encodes CASSISGGHLQETQYF.